The 32 T cell receptor beta chains reported below all come from one sample, sequenced in a study of regulatory T cells in long-lasting Graves disease. Time point of the sample: persistent/refractory GD, antithyroid drugs over 5 years with positive TRAb. TCR sequences were obtained from RNA taken from PBMCs. Construction of the TCR beta libraries employed iRepertoire HTBI primers in conjunction with Arm-PCR of CDR3 regions. TCRdb reprocessed the multiplex PCR reads via MiXCR and lists one record per CDR3 protein. This sample yields fewer than 550,000 distinct CDR3 sequences, of which about 22% are seen a single time; 7.1% belongs to the top ten. The sample consisted of peripheral blood mononuclear cells (PBMCs), taken when the disease was refractory, from a patient treated with antithyroid drugs. The receptors originated from a female donor with Graves disease.

The table lists this clonotype with a count of one. The chain combines TRBV6-4 with TRBJ1-1; a weak D match, TRBD1 (6 bases). The CDR3 has 13 amino acids. V lost 6 bases and J 9 bases, leaving 17 bases between the germline ends. The V gene's germline CDR1 is MRHNA and CDR2 SNTAGT. The CDR3 reads CASRNREGSKAFF. The CDR3 DNA sequence: TGTGCCAGCAGGAACAGGGAAGGGAGTAAAGCTTTCTTT.

The V call is TRBV4-3, the J call TRBJ1-2; TRBD1 is a possible D gene (5 bases). Per germline, CDR1 LGHNA and CDR2 YSLEER. With 8 bases removed from V and 3 bases from J, the gap between germline ends came to 22 bases. The CDR3 contains 16 residues. In nucleotides, the CDR3 is TGCGCCAGCTTTCGTCGCCTCCAGGGCACCGACTATGGCTACACCTTC. It yields the protein CASFRRLQGTDYGYTF.

This clonotype was detected many times. The CDR3 sequence is CASSLGRQETQYF. The CDR3 coding sequence is TGTGCCAGCAGTCTCGGGAGACAAGAGACCCAGTACTTC. The chain has TRBV28 and TRBJ2-5; weak D call: TRBD2 (6 bases). CDR3 length: 13 residues. The V end lost 5 bases, the J end lost 2 bases, and 9 bases lay between the germline ends. CDR1 is MDHEN, CDR2 SYDVKM, per germline.

This clonotype appeared many times. J is TRBJ1-1 and V is TRBV7-2; D call uncertain. In germline, CDR1 is SGHTA, CDR2 FQGNSA. The CDR3 has 13 residues. Trimming stripped 2 bases from V and 10 bases from J, with 14 bases between. CDR3 sequence: CASSLMREAVAFF. Written as DNA, the CDR3 is TGTGCCAGCAGCTTAATGAGGGAGGCGGTAGCTTTCTTT.

This clonotype was found many times. The chain has TRBV2 and TRBJ1-4; a weak D match, TRBD1 (6 bases). Trimming left V 6 bases short and J 5 bases short, with 10 bases between. The germline gives CDR1 SNHLY, CDR2 FYNNEI. The CDR3 has 13 residues. The CDR3 DNA reads as TGTGCCAGCAGGGGACACGAGAATGAAAAACTGTTTTTT. The encoded protein is CASRGHENEKLFF.

Many counts were recorded for this clonotype. The chain employs TRBV10-3 and TRBJ1-2, with D hard to call. Germline CDR1 reads ENHRY; CDR2 reads SYGVKD. CDR3 length equals 13 residues. V was trimmed by 4 bases and J by 8 bases, leaving 14 bases between them. The CDR3 DNA is TGTGCCATCAGTGCTGAGACAATGATCGGCTACACCTTC. Its translation: CAISAETMIGYTF.

At least ten counts were recorded for this clonotype. This chain joins TRBV6-1 and TRBJ1-2, with 10 nucleotides matching TRBD1. The CDR3 totals 12 residues. Germline CDR1 MNHNS, CDR2 SASEGT. V lost 5 bases to trimming and J lost 8 bases; unmatched junction nucleotides: 2. The CDR3 DNA reads as TGTGCCAGCAGTCGGACAGGGGGAGGCTACACCTTC. It is translated as CASSRTGGGYTF.

The chain has TRBV29-1 and TRBJ2-4, with D hard to call. Germline assignment: CDR1 SQVTM and CDR2 ANQGSEA. This CDR3 has 12 amino acids. V was trimmed by 5 bases and J by 2 bases, leaving 7 bases between them. The CDR3 region has the DNA TGCAGCGTTCTAGGGACCAAAAACATTCAGTACTTC. Amino acids: CSVLGTKNIQYF.

This clonotype appeared many times. The chain recombines TRBV5-5 with TRBJ1-2, with D uncertain. Germline-derived CDR1 and CDR2 are SGHKS and YYEKEE (reference sequence). CDR3 length: 13 amino acids. V dropped 2 bases and J dropped 5 bases, with 10 bases sitting between them. This CDR3 is CASSFWQIYGYTF. CDR3 in DNA: TGTGCCAGCAGCTTTTGGCAGATATATGGCTACACCTTC.

This clonotype was counted between two and nine times. The V gene is TRBV7-9, the J gene TRBJ2-7; 10 positions match TRBD1. CDR1 and CDR2 from the germline V gene are SEHNR and FQNEAQ (reference sequence). The CDR3 length is 15 residues. V shed 5 bases, J shed 4 bases, and the junction held 8 bases outside the gene matches. The CDR3 sequence is CASSPGQGSRYEQYF. The CDR3 coding sequence is TGTGCCAGCAGCCCGGGACAGGGGAGTAGGTACGAGCAGTACTTC.

This chain uses TRBV27 with TRBJ1-1, with TRBD1 as a possible D gene (5 bases). This CDR3 region has 15 residues. Trimming stripped 5 bases from V and 4 bases from J, with 17 bases between. CDR1 is MNHEY, CDR2 SMNVEV, per germline (reference sequence). The CDR3 here is CASSLGRAVGTEAFF. In DNA form, the CDR3 reads TGTGCCAGCAGTCTGGGACGGGCTGTGGGCACTGAAGCTTTCTTT.

The table lists this clonotype with a few counts. The chain couples TRBV9 to TRBJ1-1; D gene uncertain. The CDR3 loop spans 14 amino acids. With 0 bases removed from V and 1 base from J, the gap between germline ends came to 7 bases. Germline-derived CDR1 and CDR2 are SGDLS and YYNGEE. The CDR3 DNA reads TGTGCCAGCAGCGTAGCTTCAGGGAACACTGAAGCTTTCTTT. This translates into CASSVASGNTEAFF.

This chain joins TRBV3-1 and TRBJ2-1; 8 nucleotides align to TRBD2. Germline V gives CDR1 LGHDT, CDR2 YNNKEL (reference sequence). The CDR3 loop spans 15 amino acids. Trimming cost V 2 bases and J 9 bases; bases outside gene matches: 9. The DNA of the CDR3 is TGTGCCAGCAGCCAAACAGCGGGAGCGACGGTTGAGCAGTTCTTC. This codes for CASSQTAGATVEQFF.

This clonotype was picked up many times. The DNA of the CDR3 is TGTGCCAGCACCCTCCCGGGCAGTTCGAACACTGAAGCTTTCTTT. As protein: CASTLPGSSNTEAFF. The rearrangement joins TRBV12-3 or TRBV12-4 to TRBJ1-1, with D unresolved. V lost 7 bases to trimming and J lost 1 base, with 16 bases between them. This CDR3 has 15 amino acids.

About this clonotype itself: Being one base from a much bigger clone, this may be a read error. The chain combines TRBV11-2 with TRBJ2-2; D is unclear. Germline lookup yields CDR1 SGHAT and CDR2 FQNNGV. CDR3 length equals 12 residues. CDR3 protein: CACSLWIGELFF. The CDR3, as DNA: TGTGCCTGCAGTCTCTGGATTGGGGAGCTGTTTTTT.

In its sample, this clonotype was seen many times. This chain links TRBV24-1 with TRBJ2-3; D ambiguous. The CDR3 covers 18 residues. CDR1 and CDR2 (germline): KGHDR, SFDVKD. V lost 4 bases and J 0 bases, leaving 19 bases between the germline ends. The CDR3 loop is CATSETNGRPLSTDTQYF. The CDR3 DNA follows: TGTGCCACCAGTGAGACGAATGGACGGCCTCTAAGCACAGATACGCAGTATTTT.

V is TRBV18 and J is TRBJ2-5; D unclear. CDR3 length: 14 amino acids. The V gene's germline CDR1 is KGHSH and CDR2 LQKENI. V was trimmed by 4 bases and J by 3 bases, leaving 12 bases between them. DNA for the CDR3: TGTGCCAGCTCACAGGCGACCAGCGAAGAGACCCAGTACTTC. As protein: CASSQATSEETQYF.

This clonotype was seen at least ten times. An end of the junction does not agree with germline; a read error may underlie this. The V call is TRBV2, the J call TRBJ1-6; D is perhaps TRBD1 (5 bases). CDR3 length equals 16 residues. Germline V CDR1 and CDR2: SNHLY, FYNNEI. CDR3 region: CASSEGDPENNSPLHF. For the CDR3, the DNA is TGTGCCAGCAGCGAAGGGGACCCAGAGAATAATTCACCCCTCCACTTT.

This clonotype appeared many times. The J gene is TRBJ1-1, the V gene TRBV15; 7 bases fit TRBD1. The length of the CDR3 is 13 residues. With 0 bases clipped from V and 8 bases from J, the junction kept 3 bases outside the gene matches. Germline CDR1 is LNHNV and CDR2 is YYDKDF (reference sequence). In DNA form, the CDR3 reads TGTGCCACCAGCAGAGATACAGGGGACGAAGCTTTCTTT. It encodes CATSRDTGDEAFF.

V and J are TRBV10-3 and TRBJ2-5; 10 bases fit TRBD2. The CDR3 covers 17 residues. Germline assignment: CDR1 ENHRY and CDR2 SYGVKD. With V trimmed by 0 bases and J by 1 base, 5 bases remained unmatched. The CDR3 region has the DNA TGTGCCATCAGTGAGTCGGGACTAGCGACACCCCAAGAGACCCAGTACTTC. It translates to CAISESGLATPQETQYF.

This rearrangement joins TRBV27 to TRBJ1-1; the match to TRBD1 covers 8 bases. The ends lost 5 bases at V and 7 bases at J; junction bases unmatched: 9. The CDR3 sequence is 14 residues long. Germline values: CDR1 MNHEY, CDR2 SMNVEV (reference sequence). The CDR3 DNA sequence: TGTGCCAGCAGTCCAGGGGGCTATGTTTTTGAAGCTTTCTTT. Translated: CASSPGGYVFEAFF.

This clonotype has just a few counts. This chain joins TRBV6-1 and TRBJ1-2; D perhaps matches TRBD1 (5 bases). Trimming stripped 10 bases from V and 2 bases from J, with 20 bases between. The CDR3 contains 15 residues. Germline assignment: CDR1 MNHNS and CDR2 SASEGT. The CDR3 nucleotides read TGTGCCACCACTTCCGACAGCCCAGCGAACTATGGCTACACCTTC. Protein product: CATTSDSPANYGYTF.

The V gene is TRBV7-3, the J gene TRBJ1-1; possibly TRBD1 for D (6 bases). CDR1 and CDR2 (germline): SGHTA, FQGTGA. V was cut by 5 bases and J by 1 base, with 11 bases left in between. This CDR3 is built from 14 residues. CDR3 nucleotide sequence: TGTGCCAGCAGCCCGGGGGCCCAGAACACTGAAGCTTTCTTT. It codes for CASSPGAQNTEAFF.

This clonotype was counted ten times or more. The rearrangement uses TRBV13 and TRBJ1-1, with a weak D call TRBD1 (5 bases). Trimming removed 4 bases at V and 6 bases at J, with 15 bases between. There are 14 residues in the CDR3. Germline loops: CDR1 PRHDT, CDR2 FYEKMQ (reference sequence). In nucleotides, the CDR3 is TGTGCCAGCAGCTCTCTCAGGGAAAGAGCTGAAGCTTTCTTT. Translation: CASSSLRERAEAFF.

The J gene is TRBJ1-3, the V gene TRBV4-1, with D possibly being TRBD1 (6 bases). Trimming took off 1 base at V and 2 bases at J, with 15 bases between the two ends. Germline V CDR1 and CDR2: MGHRA, YSYEKL. CDR3 length: 17 residues. The CDR3 nucleotides are TGCGCCAGCAGCCAAGGGTGGGGGGGCGTCGCTGGAAACACCATATATTTT. It encodes CASSQGWGGVAGNTIYF.

This clonotype was seen repeatedly, ten times or more. The rearrangement links TRBV6-1 to TRBJ1-2, with D unresolved. The CDR3 runs to 11 residues. Between the trimmed V and J ends, which lost 6 bases and 4 bases, there was a span of 6 bases. CDR1 MNHNS and CDR2 SASEGT come from the germline V gene. DNA for the CDR3: TGTGCCAGCAGACAACTCTATGGCTACACCTTC. Protein: CASRQLYGYTF.

There are a few counts of this clonotype. This rearrangement joins TRBV6-5 to TRBJ2-2, with TRBD2 identical over 9 bases. Per the germline V gene, CDR1 is MNHEY and CDR2 is SVGAGI. CDR3 length: 16 residues. V was clipped by 2 bases and J by 3 bases; unmatched bases: 4. The CDR3 is CASSYGGRGDTGELFF. CDR3 in DNA: TGTGCCAGCAGTTACGGCGGGAGGGGGGACACCGGGGAGCTGTTTTTT.

This clonotype turned up a few times. The V and J genes are TRBV3-1 and TRBJ1-1, with 9 positions matching TRBD1. The CDR3 is 15 residues long. Germline loops: CDR1 LGHDT, CDR2 YNNKEL (reference sequence). Losses at the gene ends were 6 bases for V and 5 bases for J; bases not matched to a gene: 10. In DNA, the CDR3 is TGTGCCAGCAGTCGTCCCGGGACAGGGATTACTGAAGCTTTCTTT. Translating gives CASSRPGTGITEAFF.

In its sample, this clonotype was seen many times. The chain combines TRBV5-1 with TRBJ2-7; 13 nucleotides line up with TRBD2. Germline CDR1 reads SGHRS; CDR2 reads YFSETQ. The CDR3 runs 17 residues. V gave up 3 bases and J gave up 2 bases; unmatched junction bases: 8. The CDR3 loop reads CASSSLGLAGVAYEQYF. Written as DNA, the CDR3 is TGCGCCAGCAGCTCCCTAGGACTAGCGGGAGTAGCCTACGAGCAGTACTTC.

This clonotype showed up many times. The chain carries TRBV7-3 and TRBJ2-2, with D tentatively TRBD2 (5 bases). CDR3 length: 15 residues. The V end was cut by 5 bases, the J end by 6 bases, with 16 bases between. The germline CDR1 and CDR2 sequences are SGHTA and FQGTGA. CDR3 coding DNA: TGTGCCAGCAGCCCCCAGGAACCAGCGGCCGGGGAGCTGTTTTTT. This translates into CASSPQEPAAGELFF.

The chain has TRBV20-1 and TRBJ2-5, with 10 bases identical to TRBD2. The germline CDR1 and CDR2 sequences are DFQATT and SNEGSKA (reference sequence). This CDR3 is built from 13 residues. Trimming cost V 5 bases and J 5 bases; bases outside gene matches: 5. CDR3 nucleotides: TGCAGTGCTGAGCGGGGGGGCGGGGAGACCCAGTACTTC. Translation gives CSAERGGGETQYF.

As to this clonotype: The conserved closing phenylalanine or tryptophan is absent in this CDR3, likely reflecting a read error. The chain links TRBV6-2 or TRBV6-3 to TRBJ1-5; D is perhaps TRBD1 (5 bases). V dropped 2 bases and J dropped 0 bases, with 5 bases sitting between them. The CDR3 runs 14 residues. Looked up from germline, CDR1 is MNHEY and CDR2 is SVGEGT. In DNA, the CDR3 is TGTGCCAGCAGTTACAGGGGTAGCAATCAGCCCCAGCATCTT. This codes for CASSYRGSNQPQHL.